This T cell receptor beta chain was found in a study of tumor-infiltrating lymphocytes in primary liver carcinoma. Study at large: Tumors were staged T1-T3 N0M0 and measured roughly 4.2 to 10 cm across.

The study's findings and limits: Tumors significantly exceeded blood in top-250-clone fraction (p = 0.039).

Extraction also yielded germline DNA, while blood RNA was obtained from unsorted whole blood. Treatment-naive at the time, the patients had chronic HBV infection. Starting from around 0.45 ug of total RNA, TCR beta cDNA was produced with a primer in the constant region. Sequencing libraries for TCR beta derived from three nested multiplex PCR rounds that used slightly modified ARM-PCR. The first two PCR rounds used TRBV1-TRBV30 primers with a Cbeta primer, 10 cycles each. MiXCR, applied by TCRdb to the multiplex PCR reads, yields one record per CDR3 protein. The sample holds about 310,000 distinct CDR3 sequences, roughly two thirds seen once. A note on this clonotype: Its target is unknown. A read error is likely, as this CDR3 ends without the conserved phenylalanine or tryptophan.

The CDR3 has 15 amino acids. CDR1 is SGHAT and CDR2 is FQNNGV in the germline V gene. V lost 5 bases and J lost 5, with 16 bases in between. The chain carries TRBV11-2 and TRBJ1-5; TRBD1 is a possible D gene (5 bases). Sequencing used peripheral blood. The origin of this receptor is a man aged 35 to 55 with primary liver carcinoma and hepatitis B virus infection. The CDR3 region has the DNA TGTGCCAGCAGCCCCTCGGGAGGGGCCGATCAGCCCCAGCATCTT. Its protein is CASSPSGGADQPQHL.